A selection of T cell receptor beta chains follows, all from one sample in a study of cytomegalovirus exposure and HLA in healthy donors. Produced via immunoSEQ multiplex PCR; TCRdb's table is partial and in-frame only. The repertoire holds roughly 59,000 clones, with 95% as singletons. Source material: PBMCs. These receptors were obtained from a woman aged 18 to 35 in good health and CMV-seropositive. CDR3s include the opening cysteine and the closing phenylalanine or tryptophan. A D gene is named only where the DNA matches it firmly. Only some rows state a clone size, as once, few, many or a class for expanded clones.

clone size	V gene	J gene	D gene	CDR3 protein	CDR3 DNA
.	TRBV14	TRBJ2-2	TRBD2	CASSPRLAANTGELFF	TGTGCCAGCAGCCCGCGACTAGCGGCGAACACCGGGGAGCTGTTTTTT
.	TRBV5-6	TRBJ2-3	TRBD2	CASSLYGLAGGASTDTQYF	TGTGCCAGCAGCTTGTATGGTCTAGCGGGGGGCGCTAGCACAGATACGCAGTATTTT
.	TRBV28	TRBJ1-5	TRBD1	CASSSPGGYQPQHF	TGTGCCAGCAGTTCGCCAGGGGGCTATCAGCCCCAGCATTTT
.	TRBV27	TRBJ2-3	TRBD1	CASSSGTGVVDTQYF	TGTGCCAGCAGTTCCGGGACAGGGGTAGTAGATACGCAGTATTTT
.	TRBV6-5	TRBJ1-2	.	CASTINPQLYGYTF	TGTGCCAGCACCATCAATCCTCAACTCTATGGCTACACCTTC
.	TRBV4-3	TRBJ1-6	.	CASSQRDLGNSPLHF	TGCGCCAGCAGCCAAAGGGACTTAGGGAATTCACCCCTCCACTTT
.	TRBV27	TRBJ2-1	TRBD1	CASSRDRGNEQFF	TGTGCCAGCAGTCGGGACAGGGGAAATGAGCAGTTCTTC
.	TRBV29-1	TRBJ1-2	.	CSVEDTVSTF	TGCAGCGTTGAAGACACGGTCTCGACCTTC
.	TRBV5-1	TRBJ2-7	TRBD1	CASSRGTGGGYEQYF	TGCGCCAGCAGCAGGGGGACAGGGGGCGGCTACGAGCAGTACTTC
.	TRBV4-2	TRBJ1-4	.	CASSQSTRGEKLFF	TGTGCCAGCAGCCAATCAACACGAGGGGAAAAACTGTTTTTT
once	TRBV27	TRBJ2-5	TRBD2	CASSQNGLAGGRETQYF	TGTGCCAGCAGTCAAAACGGACTAGCGGGAGGGCGAGAGACCCAGTACTTC
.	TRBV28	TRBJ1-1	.	CASSPNRASGNTEAFF	TGTGCCAGCAGTCCTAACAGGGCATCGGGTAACACTGAAGCTTTCTTT
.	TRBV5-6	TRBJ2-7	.	CASSLGRARNEQYF	TGTGCCAGCAGCTTAGGCAGGGCAAGGAACGAGCAGTACTTC
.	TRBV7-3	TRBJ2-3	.	CASSLGASTDTQYF	TGTGCCAGCAGTTTAGGGGCGAGCACAGATACGCAGTATTTT
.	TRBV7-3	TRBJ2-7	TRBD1	CASSLGPRGQDEQYF	TGTGCCAGCAGCTTAGGACCCAGGGGGCAGGACGAGCAGTACTTC
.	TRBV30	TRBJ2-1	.	CAWNLGAVGEQFF	TGTGCCTGGAACTTAGGGGCTGTGGGTGAGCAGTTCTTC
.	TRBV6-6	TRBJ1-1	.	CASSYSEMNTEAFF	TGTGCCAGCAGTTATTCTGAGATGAACACTGAAGCTTTCTTT
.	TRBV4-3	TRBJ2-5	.	CASSQDRWGTGTQETQYF	TGCGCCAGCAGCCAAGATCGGTGGGGCACAGGGACACAAGAGACCCAGTACTTC
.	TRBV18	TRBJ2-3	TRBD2	CASSPTGLAGGADTQYF	TGTGCCAGCTCACCAACAGGACTAGCGGGAGGCGCAGATACGCAGTATTTT
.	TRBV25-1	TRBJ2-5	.	CASSGGHTSGWLRETQYF	TGTGCCAGCAGTGGAGGACACACGAGTGGGTGGCTAAGGGAGACCCAGTACTTC
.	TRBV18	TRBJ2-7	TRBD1	CASSYDRGREQYF	TGTGCCAGCTCATACGACAGGGGGCGCGAGCAGTACTTC
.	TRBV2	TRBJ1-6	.	CASRPRGLNSPLHF	TGTGCCAGCAGGCCCAGGGGCCTTAATTCACCCCTCCACTTT
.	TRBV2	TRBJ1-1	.	CASGRTGTTEAFF	TGTGCCAGCGGGAGAACAGGGACCACTGAAGCTTTCTTT
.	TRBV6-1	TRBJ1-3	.	CASKSLQGNTIYF	TGTGCCAGCAAAAGCTTACAGGGCAACACCATATATTTT
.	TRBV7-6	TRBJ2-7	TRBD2	CASSPSPGAGGYEQYF	TGTGCCAGCAGCCCTAGCCCCGGGGCGGGGGGTTACGAGCAGTACTTC
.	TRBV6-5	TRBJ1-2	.	CASSYGVVKGSGGYTF	TGTGCCAGCAGTTACGGGGTTGTGAAGGGGAGCGGGGGCTACACCTTC
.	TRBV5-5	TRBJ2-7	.	CASSNVHRDISYEQYF	TGTGCCAGCAGCAACGTACACCGGGACATCTCCTACGAGCAGTACTTC
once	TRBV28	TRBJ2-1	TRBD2	CASSLVLAGPGYEQFF	TGTGCCAGCAGTTTAGTACTAGCGGGACCAGGCTATGAGCAGTTCTTC
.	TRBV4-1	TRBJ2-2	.	CASSQTVPRSGELFF	TGCGCCAGCAGCCAGACAGTGCCGCGATCCGGGGAGCTGTTTTTT
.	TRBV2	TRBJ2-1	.	CASRKSRATLWDEQFF	TGTGCCAGCAGGAAGTCCAGGGCGACCTTGTGGGATGAGCAGTTCTTC
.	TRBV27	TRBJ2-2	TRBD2	CASSGGLAGNTGELFF	TGTGCCAGCAGTGGGGGACTAGCGGGAAACACCGGGGAGCTGTTTTTT